This entry lists 18 T cell receptor beta chains sequenced from one sample in a study of blood T cell repertoires in COVID-19. Sequencing used immunoSEQ multiplex PCR; TCRdb keeps in-frame clones, though not all of them. Altogether 180,000 or so clones are present, 85% to 90% being singletons, with the ten largest covering around 8%. The sequenced sample was peripheral blood. Source of these receptors: a woman aged 55-69 years with acute or convalescent COVID-19.

This rearrangement joins TRBV5-5 to TRBJ1-2; D unresolved. CDR3 length: 13 residues. V dropped 4 bases and J dropped 5 bases, with 12 bases sitting between them. Germline assignment: CDR1 SGHKS and CDR2 YYEKEE (reference sequence). DNA for the CDR3: TGTGCCAGCAGCCGCGGGGAGGCTTATGGCTACACCTTC. This encodes CASSRGEAYGYTF.

The chain recombines TRBV19 with TRBJ2-2; 12 nucleotides agree with TRBD2. Trimming removed 0 bases from V and 7 bases from J; junction bases left unmatched: 9. The CDR3 covers 18 residues. Germline V lookup: CDR1 LNHDA, CDR2 SQIVND (reference sequence). CDR3 residues: CASSIERLAGGPGGELFF. CDR3 nucleotide sequence: TGTGCCAGTAGTATAGAGCGCCTAGCGGGAGGGCCCGGCGGGGAGCTGTTTTTT.

The chain employs TRBV28 and TRBJ2-3, with 7 nucleotides matching TRBD1. The germline V gene encodes CDR1 MDHEN and CDR2 SYDVKM. J gave up 1 base and V 2 bases, and 6 bases lay outside the gene matches. This CDR3 region has 16 residues. The CDR3 bases are TGTGCCAGCAGTTTAACAGGGGAGAAGGGCACAGATACGCAGTATTTT. Translation gives CASSLTGEKGTDTQYF. Looking up the rest from reference TRBV28 and TRBJ2-3 gives the full variable domain: DVKVTQSSRYLVKRTGEKVFLECVQDMDHENMFWYRQDPGLGLRLIYFSYDVKMKEKGDIPEGYSVSREKKERFSLILESASTNQTSMYLCASSLTGEKGTDTQYFGPGTRLTVL.

The chain combines TRBV19 with TRBJ2-7; 8 positions agree with TRBD1. The CDR3 is 12 amino acids. Germline V gene data show CDR1 as LNHDA and CDR2 as SQIVND (reference sequence). With 8 bases clipped from V and 2 bases from J, the junction kept 2 bases outside the gene matches. The DNA of the CDR3 is TGTGCCAGTGCGGACAGGGCCTACGAGCAGTACTTC. Amino acid sequence: CASADRAYEQYF.

The chain combines TRBV2 with TRBJ1-5, with D perhaps TRBD1 (6 bases). CDR1 is SNHLY and CDR2 is FYNNEI in the germline V gene. The germline V and J ends were trimmed by 3 bases and 3 bases, with 12 bases remaining between them. The CDR3 is 15 amino acids. CDR3 sequence: CASSDPDRFNQPQHF. DNA of the CDR3: TGTGCCAGCAGTGATCCAGACAGGTTCAATCAGCCCCAGCATTTT. Combining the CDR3 with reference TRBV2 and TRBJ1-5 gives the whole variable domain EPEVTQTPSHQVTQMGQEVILRCVPISNHLYFYWYRQILGQKVEFLVSFYNNEISEKSEIFDDQFSVERPDGSNFTLKIRSTKLEDSAMYFCASSDPDRFNQPQHFGDGTRLSIL.

Only a few counts were recorded for this clone. The same CDR3 is also encoded by other DNA sequences in this sample. CDR3 nucleotide sequence: TGCAGTGCTAGAAGGGGCAACGAGCAGTACGTC. Its translation is CSARRGNEQYV. The rearrangement links TRBV20-1 to TRBJ2-7, with D perhaps matching TRBD1 (5 bases). This CDR3 is 11 amino acids long. Germline CDR1 is DFQATT and CDR2 is SNEGSKA (reference sequence). V lost 2 bases to trimming and J lost 5 bases, with 7 bases between them.

The CDR3 loop reads CATRRLQGITEAFF. CDR3 in DNA: TGTGCCACCCGTAGGCTACAGGGGATCACTGAAGCTTTCTTT. The genes are TRBV19 and TRBJ1-1; 7 bases align to TRBD1. The ends lost 10 bases at V and 4 bases at J; junction bases unmatched: 12. There are 14 residues in the CDR3. In germline, CDR1 is LNHDA, CDR2 SQIVND (reference sequence).

The chain joins TRBV5-5 to TRBJ2-5, with 8 bases aligning to TRBD2. The CDR3 is 16 amino acids. The germline CDR1 and CDR2 sequences are SGHKS and YYEKEE (reference sequence). The junction had 10 bases not matched to a gene; V was cut back by 1 base and J by 5 bases. The CDR3 bases are TGTGCCAGCAGCTTGTTCCCCGGGAGGGCCAGTGAGACCCAGTACTTC. Translating gives CASSLFPGRASETQYF. Full variable domain (remainder filled in from reference TRBV5-5 and TRBJ2-5): DAGVTQSPTHLIKTRGQQVTLRCSPISGHKSVSWYQQVLGQGPQFIFQYYEKEERGRGNFPDRFSARQFPNYSSELNVNALLLGDSALYLCASSLFPGRASETQYFGPGTRLLVL.

The table lists this clone with a count of one. The DNA for the CDR3 is TGTGCCAGCAGCTTGACTACGAGCACAGATACGCAGTATTTT. It specifies CASSLTTSTDTQYF. The chain employs TRBV5-4 and TRBJ2-3; D remains unclear. This CDR3 is 14 amino acids long. Deletions cut 1 base from V and 0 bases from J, with 6 bases between. Per the germline V gene, CDR1 is SGHNT and CDR2 is YYREEE (reference sequence).

The gene calls are TRBV6-1 and TRBJ1-1, with TRBD1 matching over 10 bases. The length of the CDR3 is 17 residues. Germline V gives CDR1 MNHNS, CDR2 SASEGT. The V segment lost 3 bases and the J segment 3 bases; nucleotides outside the gene matches: 10. CDR3 in amino acids: CASSDPGQGGSYTEAFF. DNA for the CDR3: TGTGCCAGCAGTGACCCCGGACAGGGGGGGTCCTACACTGAAGCTTTCTTT.

V is TRBV6-6 and J is TRBJ2-7; 7 nucleotides align to TRBD1. Germline V gives CDR1 MNHNY, CDR2 SVGAGI (reference sequence). J was trimmed by 0 bases and V by 6 bases; bases with no gene match: 8. This CDR3 has 15 amino acids. Written as DNA, the CDR3 is TGTGCCAGCAGAAGACAGGGTATACACTCCTACGAGCAGTACTTC. It codes for CASRRQGIHSYEQYF.

The chain links TRBV7-9 to TRBJ2-1, with 14 bases lining up with TRBD2. After removal of 5 bases from V and 9 bases from J, the junction contained 6 bases not matched to a gene. This CDR3 has 15 amino acids. Per germline, CDR1 SEHNR and CDR2 FQNEAQ (reference sequence). CDR3 coding DNA: TGTGCCAGCAGCCTCGGGACTAGCGGGAGCGGTGAGCAGTTCTTC. Its translation is CASSLGTSGSGEQFF.

This sequence joins TRBV18 and TRBJ1-5; a possible D gene is TRBD1 (6 bases). V lost 3 bases to trimming and J lost 6 bases, with 21 bases between them. This CDR3 has 17 amino acids. Germline V gives CDR1 KGHSH, CDR2 LQKENI. CDR3 nucleotide sequence: TGTGCCAGCTCACCCCTCCCTCGTTCTGTGGGGGCTCAGCCCCAGCATTTT. It yields the protein CASSPLPRSVGAQPQHF.

The chain employs TRBV19 and TRBJ2-1; possibly TRBD1 for D (6 bases). Germline V gene sequence: CDR1 LNHDA, CDR2 SQIVND (reference sequence). The V end was cut by 0 bases, the J end by 0 bases, with 6 bases between. There are 15 residues in the CDR3. The DNA for the CDR3 is TGTGCCAGTAGTATAGACAGGGGCTCCTACAATGAGCAGTTCTTC. Translating gives CASSIDRGSYNEQFF.

This chain connects TRBV13 to TRBJ2-4; no firm D call. CDR3 length: 14 residues. The germline CDR1 and CDR2 sequences are PRHDT and FYEKMQ (reference sequence). Between the trimmed V and J ends, which lost 0 bases and 1 base, there was a span of 4 bases. The CDR3 bases are TGTGCCAGCAGCTTAGGACAGGCCAAAAACATTCAGTACTTC. Its protein is CASSLGQAKNIQYF.

The CDR3 sequence is CASSSNPRTGRDEQFF. CDR3 nucleotides: TGTGCCAGCAGTTCCAATCCCCGGACAGGGAGGGATGAGCAGTTCTTC. The chain is built from TRBV28 and TRBJ2-1, with a tentative D call TRBD1 (8 bases). V lost 4 bases, J lost 8 bases, and 21 bases lay in between. Germline V gives CDR1 MDHEN, CDR2 SYDVKM. The CDR3 sequence is 16 residues long.

This chain links TRBV19 with TRBJ2-2; no reliable D call. Trimming took off 3 bases at V and 1 base at J, with 3 bases between the two ends. This CDR3 region has 13 residues. Germline CDR1 is LNHDA and CDR2 is SQIVND (reference sequence). The DNA of the CDR3 is TGTGCCAGTAGTATCTTGAACACCGGGGAGCTGTTTTTT. This gives the protein CASSILNTGELFF. The entire variable domain, with the rest obtained from reference TRBV19 and TRBJ2-2, is as follows: DGGITQSPKYLFRKEGQNVTLSCEQNLNHDAMYWYRQDPGQGLRLIYYSQIVNDFQKGDIAEGYSVSREKKESFPLTVTSAQKNPTAFYLCASSILNTGELFFGEGSRLTVL.

CDR3 coding DNA: TGTGCCATCAGTGACAGGCGGGATTCGGGGGAGCTGTTTTTT. Its translation: CAISDRRDSGELFF. This chain uses TRBV10-3 with TRBJ2-2; a possible D gene is TRBD2 (6 bases). This CDR3 is 14 amino acids long. Germline CDR1 ENHRY, CDR2 SYGVKD. The germline V and J ends were trimmed by 3 bases and 8 bases, with 13 bases remaining between them.